Below are 8 T cell receptor beta chains sequenced from a single sample in a study of blood T cell repertoires in COVID-19. This table comes from immunoSEQ multiplex PCR, and its TCRdb copy is limited to in-frame clones, with some not included. Of roughly 160,000 clones detected, more than 65% appear once; the ten largest clones hold 18%. Sequencing used PBMCs or T cells enriched from blood (not recorded which). Every receptor here comes from a man between 60 and 75 years old who had recovered from COVID-19.

The CDR3 loop reads CASSPSNLPGELFF. CDR3 coding DNA: TGTGCCAGCAGCCCCTCCAACTTGCCCGGGGAGCTGTTTTTT. The chain joins TRBV9 to TRBJ2-2, with D uncertain. Germline CDR1 and CDR2: SGDLS and YYNGEE. The CDR3 contains 14 residues. The V and J ends lost 4 bases and 6 bases respectively, with 13 bases between them. Using reference TRBV9 and TRBJ2-2 for the parts outside the CDR3, the full variable domain is DSGVTQTPKHLITATGQRVTLRCSPRSGDLSVYWYQQSLDQGLQFLIQYYNGEERAKGNILERFSAQQFPDLHSELNLSSLELGDSALYFCASSPSNLPGELFFGEGSRLTVL.

The CDR3 DNA is TGCGCCAGCACCCTGCGGGGCGGGGGGGCATCAGATACGCAGTATTTT. Its protein is CASTLRGGGASDTQYF. This chain joins TRBV5-1 and TRBJ2-3, with 9 bases aligning to TRBD2. V dropped 6 bases and J dropped 4; count of bases not matched to a gene: 12. The germline CDR1 and CDR2 sequences are SGHRS and YFSETQ. The CDR3 is 16 amino acids.

The chain joins TRBV15 to TRBJ1-4; TRBD1 agrees at 10 bases. After removal of 1 base from V and 0 bases from J, the junction contained 5 bases not matched to a gene. Germline values: CDR1 LNHNV, CDR2 YYDKDF (reference sequence). The CDR3 spans 18 residues. The CDR3 loop reads CATSRGTGGRSTNEKLFF. The CDR3 DNA follows: TGTGCCACCAGCAGAGGGACAGGGGGAAGGTCAACTAATGAAAAACTGTTTTTT. Variable domain in full (rest from reference TRBV15 and TRBJ1-4): DAMVIQNPRYQVTQFGKPVTLSCSQTLNHNVMYWYQQKSSQAPKLLFHYYDKDFNNEADTPDNFQSRRPNTSFCFLDIRSPGLGDTAMYLCATSRGTGGRSTNEKLFFGSGTQLSVL.

The chain links TRBV19 to TRBJ2-1; 10 nucleotides match TRBD2. Germline V lookup: CDR1 LNHDA, CDR2 SQIVND (reference sequence). V trimming: 6 bases; J trimming: 10 bases; junction bases outside the gene matches: 15. This CDR3 has 16 residues. The CDR3 bases are TGTGCCAGTAGACTAGCGGGGATGAACCCCCTCGGGGAGCAGTTCTTC. This gives the protein CASRLAGMNPLGEQFF.

This chain uses TRBV19 with TRBJ2-7; tentatively, D is TRBD1 (6 bases). Between the trimmed V and J ends, which lost 6 bases and 7 bases, there was a span of 19 bases. This CDR3 has 14 amino acids. From germline, CDR1 is LNHDA and CDR2 SQIVND (reference sequence). The CDR3 nucleotides read TGTGCCAGTAGACGGACAGAGGTAGGGGGAGAGCAGTACTTC. Its translation: CASRRTEVGGEQYF.

The rearrangement joins TRBV14 to TRBJ2-2; D not certain. V lost 6 bases, J lost 8 bases, and 7 bases lay in between. The germline CDR1 and CDR2 sequences are SGHDN and FVKESK. This CDR3 has 11 amino acids. CDR3 bases: TGTGCCAGCAGTTACGGGGGGGAGCTGTTTTTT. This sequence encodes CASSYGGELFF.

A single count supports this clone. V usage is TRBV28 and J usage is TRBJ2-7, with 7 nucleotides matching TRBD1. The CDR3 spans 13 residues. Per germline, CDR1 MDHEN and CDR2 SYDVKM. V gave up 7 bases and J gave up 9 bases; unmatched junction bases: 12. The CDR3 loop reads CASKGTENYLQYF. The CDR3 DNA is TGTGCCAGCAAGGGGACAGAAAACTACCTGCAGTACTTC.

This chain uses TRBV7-9 with TRBJ2-1; a weak D match, TRBD2 (5 bases). Germline CDR1 reads SEHNR; CDR2 reads FQNEAQ (reference sequence). Trimming cost V 5 bases and J 7 bases, with 21 bases left between them. This CDR3 has 16 amino acids. The CDR3 DNA is TGTGCCAGCAGCCCCGCGGCAGGACTGGCTCCTAATGAGCAGTTCTTC. As protein: CASSPAAGLAPNEQFF.